Listed below are T cell receptor beta chains from one sample, sequenced in a study of graft-versus-host responses after intestinal transplantation. Sequenced by immunoSEQ multiplex PCR; TCRdb stores in-frame clones only, minus some. The sample lists 5,700 or so clones; around 76% were seen once. The material was ileum tissue, obtained approximately 220 days after intestinal transplant. All receptors come from a human patient who received an intestinal transplant, so some T cells may come from the graft donor. Each CDR3 is given without its conserved first and last residue. The order of the fields is V gene, CDR3 length, CDR3 protein.

>TRBV11-2|10
ASSLDGSPLH
>TRBV6-5|13
ASTQVAGGKETQY
>TRBV7-9|11
ASSRAGGTEAF
>TRBV28|14
ASSLVPQGPGNTIY
>TRBV30|12
AWIEEGVGEKLF
>TRBV4-3|13
ASSQDAQASQPQH
>TRBV19|13
ASSIGQGGNQPQH
>TRBV27|10
ASSFRSGSPF
>TRBV5-6|14
ASSWGGGGYNYGYT
>TRBV6-6|12
ASSYVQSGNTIY
>TRBV28|12
AIKGTLSSYEQY